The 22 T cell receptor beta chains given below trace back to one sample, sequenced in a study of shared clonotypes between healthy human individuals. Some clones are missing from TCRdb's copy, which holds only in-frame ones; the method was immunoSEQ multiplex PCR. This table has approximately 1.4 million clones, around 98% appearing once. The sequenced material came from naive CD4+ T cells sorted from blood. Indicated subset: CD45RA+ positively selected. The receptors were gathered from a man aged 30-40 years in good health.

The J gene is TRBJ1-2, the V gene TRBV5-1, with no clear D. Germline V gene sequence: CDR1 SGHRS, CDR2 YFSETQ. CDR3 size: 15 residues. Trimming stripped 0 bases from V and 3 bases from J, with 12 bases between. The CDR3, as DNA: TGCGCCAGCAGCTTGGCAGGTAGGGAGGACTATGGCTACACCTTC. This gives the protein CASSLAGREDYGYTF.

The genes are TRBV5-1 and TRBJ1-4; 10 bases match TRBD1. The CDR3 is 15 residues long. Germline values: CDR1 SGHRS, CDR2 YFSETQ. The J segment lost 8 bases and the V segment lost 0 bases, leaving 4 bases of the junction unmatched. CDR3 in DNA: TGCGCCAGCAGCTTGGGGGACAGGGGAGAAGAAAAACTGTTTTTT. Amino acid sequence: CASSLGDRGEEKLFF.

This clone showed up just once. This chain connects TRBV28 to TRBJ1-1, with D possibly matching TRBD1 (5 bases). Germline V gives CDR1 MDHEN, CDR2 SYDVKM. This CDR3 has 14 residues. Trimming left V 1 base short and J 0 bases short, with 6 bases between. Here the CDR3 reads CASSLYRLNTEAFF. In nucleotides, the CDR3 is TGTGCCAGCAGTTTATACAGGCTGAACACTGAAGCTTTCTTT.

This chain's CDR3 is CASSIMGGLARPYEQYF. The CDR3 bases are TGTGCCAGTAGTATAATGGGCGGACTAGCGAGACCCTACGAGCAGTACTTC. The J gene is TRBJ2-7, the V gene TRBV19, with 9 bases that match TRBD2. CDR3 length: 17 residues. The germline CDR1 and CDR2 sequences are LNHDA and SQIVND (reference sequence). Trimming took 2 bases from V and 2 from J; bases not matched to a gene: 10.

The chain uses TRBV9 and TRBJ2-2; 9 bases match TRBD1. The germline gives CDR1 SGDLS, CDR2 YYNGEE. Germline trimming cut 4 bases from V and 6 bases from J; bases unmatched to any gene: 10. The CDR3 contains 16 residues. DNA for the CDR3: TGTGCCAGCAGCCCTAGGAGGGGGACAGGGTCCGGGGAGCTGTTTTTT. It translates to CASSPRRGTGSGELFF. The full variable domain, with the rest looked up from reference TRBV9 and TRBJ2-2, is DSGVTQTPKHLITATGQRVTLRCSPRSGDLSVYWYQQSLDQGLQFLIQYYNGEERAKGNILERFSAQQFPDLHSELNLSSLELGDSALYFCASSPRRGTGSGELFFGEGSRLTVL.

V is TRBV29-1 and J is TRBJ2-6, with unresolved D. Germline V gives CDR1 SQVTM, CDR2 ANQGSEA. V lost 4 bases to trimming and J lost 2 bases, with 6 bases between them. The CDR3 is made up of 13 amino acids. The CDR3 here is CSVGSPGANVLTF. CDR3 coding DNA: TGCAGCGTTGGGAGTCCTGGGGCCAACGTCCTGACTTTC.

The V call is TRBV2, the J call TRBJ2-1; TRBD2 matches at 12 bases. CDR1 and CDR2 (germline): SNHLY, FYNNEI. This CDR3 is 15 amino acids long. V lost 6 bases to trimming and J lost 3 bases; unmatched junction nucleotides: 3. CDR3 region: CASRRTSGVYNEQFF. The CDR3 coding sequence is TGTGCCAGCAGGCGGACTAGCGGGGTCTACAATGAGCAGTTCTTC.

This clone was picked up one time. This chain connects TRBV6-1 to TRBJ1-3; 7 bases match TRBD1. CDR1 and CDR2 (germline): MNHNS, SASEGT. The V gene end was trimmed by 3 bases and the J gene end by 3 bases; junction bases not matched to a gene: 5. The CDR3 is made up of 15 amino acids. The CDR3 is CASSDRQGGGNTIYF. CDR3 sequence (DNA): TGTGCCAGCAGTGACAGACAGGGAGGTGGAAACACCATATATTTT.

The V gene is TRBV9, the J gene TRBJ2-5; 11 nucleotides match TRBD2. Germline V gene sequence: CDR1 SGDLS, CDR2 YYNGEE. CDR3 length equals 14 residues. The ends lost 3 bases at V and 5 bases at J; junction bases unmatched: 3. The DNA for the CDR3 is TGTGCCAGCAGCGAGACTAGCGGGACGGAGACCCAGTACTTC. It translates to CASSETSGTETQYF.

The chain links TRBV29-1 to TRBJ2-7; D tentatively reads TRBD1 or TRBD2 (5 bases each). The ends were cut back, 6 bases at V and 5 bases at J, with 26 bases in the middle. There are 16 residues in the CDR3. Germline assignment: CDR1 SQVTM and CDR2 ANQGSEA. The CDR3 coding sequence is TGCAGCGTCGCCAGGGAGTGGGCACCTTTACGGGACGAGCAGTACTTC. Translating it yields CSVAREWAPLRDEQYF.

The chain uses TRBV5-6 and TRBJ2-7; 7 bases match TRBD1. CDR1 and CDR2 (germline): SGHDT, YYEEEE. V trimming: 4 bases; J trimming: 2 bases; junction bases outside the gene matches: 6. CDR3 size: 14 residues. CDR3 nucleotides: TGTGCCAGCAGCCCGCCGACAGGGACCTACGAGCAGTACTTC. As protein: CASSPPTGTYEQYF.

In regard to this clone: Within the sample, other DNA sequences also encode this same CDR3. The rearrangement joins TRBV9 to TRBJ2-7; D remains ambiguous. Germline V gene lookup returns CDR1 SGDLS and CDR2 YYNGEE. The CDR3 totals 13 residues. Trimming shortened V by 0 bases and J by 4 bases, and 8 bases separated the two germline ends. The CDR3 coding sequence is TGTGCCAGCAGCGTAGGTCTCACGTACGAGCAGTACTTC. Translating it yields CASSVGLTYEQYF.

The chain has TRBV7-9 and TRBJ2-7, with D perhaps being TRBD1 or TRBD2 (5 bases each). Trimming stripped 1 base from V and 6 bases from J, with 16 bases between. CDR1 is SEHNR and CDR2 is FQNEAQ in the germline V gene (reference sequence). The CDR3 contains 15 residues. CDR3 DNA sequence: TGTGCCAGCAGCTTAGTGGGGAGCAGGGCCAGCGAGCAGTACTTC. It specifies CASSLVGSRASEQYF. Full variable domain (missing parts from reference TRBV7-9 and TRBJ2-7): DTGVSQNPRHKITKRGQNVTFRCDPISEHNRLYWYRQTLGQGPEFLTYFQNEAQLEKSRLLSDRFSAERPKGSFSTLEIQRTEQGDSAMYLCASSLVGSRASEQYFGPGTRLTVT.

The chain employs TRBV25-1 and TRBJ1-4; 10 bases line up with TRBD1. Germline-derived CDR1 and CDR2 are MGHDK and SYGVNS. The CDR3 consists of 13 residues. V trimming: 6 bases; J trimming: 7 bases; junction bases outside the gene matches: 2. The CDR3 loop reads CASSRQGAEKLFF. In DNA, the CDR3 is TGTGCCAGCAGCCGACAGGGGGCTGAAAAACTGTTTTTT.

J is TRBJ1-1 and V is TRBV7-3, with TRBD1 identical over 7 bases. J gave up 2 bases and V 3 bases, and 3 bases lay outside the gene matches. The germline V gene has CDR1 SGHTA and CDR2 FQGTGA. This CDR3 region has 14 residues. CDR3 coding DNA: TGTGCCAGCAGCTTGACAGGGATAAACACTGAAGCTTTCTTT. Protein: CASSLTGINTEAFF.

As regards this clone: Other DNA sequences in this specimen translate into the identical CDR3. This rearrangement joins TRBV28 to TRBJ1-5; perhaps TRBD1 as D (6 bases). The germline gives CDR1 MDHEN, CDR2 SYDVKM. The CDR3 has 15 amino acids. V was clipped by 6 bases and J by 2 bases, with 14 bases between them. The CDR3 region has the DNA TGTGCCAGCAGCCTCACAGGGCAGGGCAATCAGCCCCAGCATTTT. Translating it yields CASSLTGQGNQPQHF. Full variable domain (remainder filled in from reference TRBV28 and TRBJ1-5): DVKVTQSSRYLVKRTGEKVFLECVQDMDHENMFWYRQDPGLGLRLIYFSYDVKMKEKGDIPEGYSVSREKKERFSLILESASTNQTSMYLCASSLTGQGNQPQHFGDGTRLSIL.

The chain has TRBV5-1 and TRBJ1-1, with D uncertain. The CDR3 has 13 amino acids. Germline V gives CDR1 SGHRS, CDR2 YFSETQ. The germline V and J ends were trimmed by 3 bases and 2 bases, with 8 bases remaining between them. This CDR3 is CASSSDTNTEAFF. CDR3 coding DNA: TGCGCCAGCAGCTCTGACACCAACACTGAAGCTTTCTTT.

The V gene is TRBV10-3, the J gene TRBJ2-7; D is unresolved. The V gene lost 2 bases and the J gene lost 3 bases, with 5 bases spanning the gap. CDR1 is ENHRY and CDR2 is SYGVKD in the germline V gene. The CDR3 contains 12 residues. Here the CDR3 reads CAISEELYEQYF. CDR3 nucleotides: TGTGCCATCAGTGAGGAACTCTACGAGCAGTACTTC.

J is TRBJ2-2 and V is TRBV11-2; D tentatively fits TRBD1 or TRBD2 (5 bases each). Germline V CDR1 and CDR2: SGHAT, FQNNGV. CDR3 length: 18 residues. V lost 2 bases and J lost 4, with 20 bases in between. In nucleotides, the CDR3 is TGTGCCAGCAGCTTATTTCATTTGGGGGTTTCTAGCACCGGGGAGCTGTTTTTT. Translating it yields CASSLFHLGVSSTGELFF.

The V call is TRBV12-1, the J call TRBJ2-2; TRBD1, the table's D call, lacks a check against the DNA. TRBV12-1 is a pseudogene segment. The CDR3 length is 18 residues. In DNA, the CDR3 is TGTGCCAGCAGCTTTGCAATTACCGGGACAGTAAACACCGGGGAGCTGTTTTTT. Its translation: CASSFAITGTVNTGELFF.

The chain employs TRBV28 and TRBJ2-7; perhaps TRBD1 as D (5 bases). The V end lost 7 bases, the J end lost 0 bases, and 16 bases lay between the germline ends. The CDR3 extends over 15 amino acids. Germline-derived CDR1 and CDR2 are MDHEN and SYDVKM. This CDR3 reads CASTVGGAVSYEQYF. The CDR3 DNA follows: TGTGCCAGCACCGTTGGTGGGGCAGTCTCCTACGAGCAGTACTTC. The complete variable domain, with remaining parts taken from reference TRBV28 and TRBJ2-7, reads DVKVTQSSRYLVKRTGEKVFLECVQDMDHENMFWYRQDPGLGLRLIYFSYDVKMKEKGDIPEGYSVSREKKERFSLILESASTNQTSMYLCASTVGGAVSYEQYFGPGTRLTVT.

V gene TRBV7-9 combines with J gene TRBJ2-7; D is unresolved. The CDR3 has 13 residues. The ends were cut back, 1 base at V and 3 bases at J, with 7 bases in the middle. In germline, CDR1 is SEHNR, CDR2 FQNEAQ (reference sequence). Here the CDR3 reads CASSLGYSYEQYF. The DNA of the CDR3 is TGTGCCAGCAGCTTAGGGTACAGCTACGAGCAGTACTTC.